This TCR beta chain was obtained from a study of blood T cell repertoires in COVID-19 (dated by TCRdb to the early 2020s). In the study overall: The collaborator samples originated in the United States, Italy and Spain and spanned the acute and convalescent phases of COVID-19. The material from the prospective study consisted of cDNA or gDNA derived from T cells, B-cell-depleted T cells, or PBMCs. Nearly every sample came with metadata listing a de-identified subject ID, COVID-19 status, age in years and sex. Deeply sampled blood TCRbeta repertoires from subjects exposed to, actively infected with, or recovered from COVID-19 were included in the dataset. A freely available public database, intended as a resource for researchers studying the immune response to SARS-CoV-2, is where the repertoires were released. The samples were drawn from the first 160 participants of the ongoing ImmuneRACE study and from over a thousand subjects provided by 6 global collaborators. Where available, HLA class I and class II types were taken from metadata supplied by the sample provider and were not determined by assay-based typing. General study outcomes and caveats: The quantity of clinical and demographic metadata differed by source and by participant and was supplied without curation.

TCRbeta CDR3 regions were amplified from genomic DNA by means of the immunoSEQ Assay, a bias-controlled multiplex PCR. On the authors' methods: Within the assay, amplification of reference gene primers was used to estimate how many nucleated cells each sample contained. Sequence reads were collapsed and filtered to measure the absolute abundance of every unique TCRbeta CDR3 rearrangement. For each sample, productive Simpson clonality was calculated by taking the square root of Simpson's diversity index across productive rearrangements. Held by TCRdb, this immuneACCESS table contains in-frame sequences only and omits some clones. Under half of the omission traces to an unresolved V gene where checked; the cause of the rest is unknown. The V and J calls and clone size were taken over from that table, and D and trimming were inferred from the DNA. The sample table lists about 240,000 clones, over 80% of them with a count of one. Clones ranked in the top ten supply 2.5% to 3% of the sample.

As concerns this clone: What antigen it recognizes has not been identified. Base qualities are not provided; no much larger clone lies one nucleotide away.

Participants in the prospective study were enrolled through a virtual design, were aged roughly 18 to 100 years, and lived in 24 United States geographic areas. Cohort assignment in the prospective study relied on participant-reported clinical history from a screening survey and a study questionnaire. In the prospective study, mobile phlebotomists collected whole blood, serum and a nasopharyngeal or oropharyngeal swab from each participant. Over a 2-month period, participants in the prospective study had the option of providing additional blood draws and questionnaires. Prospective study blood samples were shipped either frozen or at room temperature before DNA extraction. The material sequenced was PBMCs or T cells enriched from blood (not recorded which). The sequence was collected from a woman in her 30s with acute COVID-19.

The CDR3 sequence is CASSLETGRSYEQYF. Here is the DNA: TGCGCCAGCAGCTTGGAGACAGGGCGATCCTACGAGCAGTACTTC. The chain uses TRBV5-1 and TRBJ2-7, with 7 bases matching TRBD1. Trimming leaves V shorter by 0 bases and J shorter by 1 base, with the junction holding 4 bases beyond the gene matches. In the germline V gene, CDR1 corresponds to SGHRS and CDR2 to YFSETQ. The CDR3, from cysteine to phenylalanine, totals 15 residues. Only CDR3 DNA is held: 45 bases, read in frame from base 1.